This is a list of T cell receptor beta chains from one sample in a study of blood T cell repertoires in COVID-19. Clones were read by immunoSEQ multiplex PCR, and TCRdb kept only the in-frame ones, dropping some. The table shows a few hundred thousand clones, with 85% to 90% occurring only once. The sequenced sample was peripheral blood. Receptors were obtained from a man between 60 and 75 years old with acute or convalescent COVID-19. The CDR3 runs from the conserved cysteine through the conserved F or W. The D gene is left open where the match is weak. Expanded clones are given a class, and other clones once, few, many or no size at all.

TRBD2,NA,TRBJ2-3,TRBV3-1/TRBV3-2,TGTGCCAGCAGCCATAGCGGGGGGGGCACAGATACGCAGTATTTT,CASSHSGGGTDTQYF
NA,NA,TRBJ2-1,TRBV29-1,TGCAGCGTGAGGGAAACGGGCTACAATGAGCAGTTCTTC,CSVRETGYNEQFF
NA,NA,TRBJ1-4,TRBV7-6,TGTGCCAGCAGCAGACCCGGGACACCACGCGCGGAAGATGAAAAACTGTTTTTT,CASSRPGTPRAEDEKLFF
TRBD2,NA,TRBJ2-7,TRBV11-1,TGTGCCAGCAGCACCGAACTAGCGGGAGTGTACGAGCAGTACTTC,CASSTELAGVYEQYF
TRBD1,NA,TRBJ2-3,TRBV24-1,TGTGCCAGCTCCCGACAGGGAACAGATACGCAGTATTTT,CASSRQGTDTQYF
TRBD1,NA,TRBJ1-4,TRBV7-9,TGTGCCAGCAGCTTAGACAGGGGCTGGAGCACTAATGAAAAACTGTTTTTT,CASSLDRGWSTNEKLFF
TRBD2,NA,TRBJ2-1,TRBV7-2,TGTGCCAGCAGCCTGACTAGCGGGAGGACCTATGAGCAGTTCTTC,CASSLTSGRTYEQFF
NA,NA,TRBJ1-1,TRBV7-9,TGTGCCAGCAGCCCGACAGGCGATCCGAACACTGAAGCTTTCTTT,CASSPTGDPNTEAFF
NA,NA,TRBJ1-5,TRBV5-8,TGTGCCAGCAGCGGGGGGGGTGGCAATCAGCCCCAGCATTTT,CASSGGGGNQPQHF
TRBD2,NA,TRBJ2-3,TRBV28,TGTGCCAGCAGTTCCCCTCCTAGCGGGAGTGAGACGCAGTATTTT,CASSSPPSGSETQYF
TRBD2,many,TRBJ2-7,TRBV29-1,TGCAGCGTCACTAGCGGTACCTACGAGCAGTACTTC,CSVTSGTYEQYF
TRBD1,NA,TRBJ1-2,TRBV5-5,TGTGCCAGCAGCTTAGGGACAGGGTTTGGCTACACCTTC,CASSLGTGFGYTF
NA,NA,TRBJ1-4,TRBV5-1,TGCGCCAGCAGCTTTACAGGAGGGAAGGACGAAAAACTGTTTTTT,CASSFTGGKDEKLFF
TRBD1,NA,TRBJ2-7,TRBV6-2/TRBV6-3,TGTGCCAGCAGTCAATCCCTGACAGGGGACCTCCCCGAGCAGTACTTC,CASSQSLTGDLPEQYF
TRBD2,NA,TRBJ2-2,TRBV5-5,TGTGCCAGCAGCCCGGGACTAGCGGGAGGGGTCACCGGGGAGCTGTTTTTT,CASSPGLAGGVTGELFF
TRBD1,NA,TRBJ2-1,TRBV28,TGTGCCGCCAAGTCGGGCAGGGGGCGATCGCTTTCCTACAATGAGCAGTTCTTC,CAAKSGRGRSLSYNEQFF
NA,NA,TRBJ2-5,TRBV4-1,TGCGCCAGCAGCCAAGGTGTCCTACAAGAGACCCAGTACTTC,CASSQGVLQETQYF
TRBD2,NA,TRBJ2-1,TRBV7-9,TGTGCCAGCAGCTTAGTACTAGCGGGAGGGTACAATGAGCAGTTCTTC,CASSLVLAGGYNEQFF
NA,NA,TRBJ1-6,TRBV5-6,TGTGCCAGCAGCTTGTATGCAGATAATTCACCCCTCCACTTT,CASSLYADNSPLHF
TRBD1,once,TRBJ1-6,TRBV5-6,TGTGCCAGCAGCCTTCGGACAGGGGGTAGTAATTCACCCCTCCACTTT,CASSLRTGGSNSPLHF
TRBD2,NA,TRBJ2-3,TRBV10-3,TGTGCCATCAGTGAGGCAACGGGAGGAGTTACAGATACGCAGTATTTT,CAISEATGGVTDTQYF
NA,NA,TRBJ1-4,TRBV7-5,TGTGCCAGAAGCTTAGTTCAGGGGTCAGATGAAAAACTGTTTTTT,CARSLVQGSDEKLFF
NA,NA,TRBJ1-1,TRBV10-3,TGTGCCATCAGTAAAGGGGATTACACTGAAGCTTTCTTT,CAISKGDYTEAFF
NA,NA,TRBJ1-2,TRBV21-1,TGTGCCAGCAGCTCCTCCCCCACCTTC,CASSSSPTF
TRBD1,NA,TRBJ2-5,TRBV28,TGTGCCAGCAGCCCGTCTGGACAGGGCGAGGAGACCCAGTACTTC,CASSPSGQGEETQYF
NA,NA,TRBJ2-2,TRBV9,TGTGCCAGCAGCGACCTAGGAGGCTCTACCGGGGAGCTGTTTTTT,CASSDLGGSTGELFF
NA,NA,TRBJ2-1,TRBV7-9,TGTGCCAGCGGGGCTAGGAACTCCTACAATGAGCAGTTCTTC,CASGARNSYNEQFF
NA,NA,TRBJ2-5,TRBV7-8,TGTGCCAGCAGCCGAGGGGGAGACCAAGAGACCCAGTACTTC,CASSRGGDQETQYF
TRBD1,few,TRBJ1-1,TRBV7-9,TGTGCCAGCAGCGGACAGGGACGGACTGAAGCTTTCTTT,CASSGQGRTEAFF
TRBD1,once,TRBJ1-1,TRBV5-1,TGCGCCAGCAGTTTGACAGGGGACGGCACTGAAGCTTTCTTT,CASSLTGDGTEAFF
NA,NA,TRBJ1-1,TRBV12-3/TRBV12-4,TGTGCCAGCAGTTTGAACGGGAACGAAGCTTTCTTT,CASSLNGNEAFF
NA,NA,TRBJ2-3,TRBV25-1,TGTGCCAGCAGTGAATATGAGCGGCGGTTGGCAACAGATACGCAGTATTTT,CASSEYERRLATDTQYF
TRBD1,NA,TRBJ1-6,TRBV11-2,TGTGCCAGCAGCTTAGACTCAGGGGGCAATTCACCCCTCCACTTT,CASSLDSGGNSPLHF
NA,NA,TRBJ1-6,TRBV2,TGTGCCAGCAGAGGACAGATGGAGTCACCCCTCCACTTT,CASRGQMESPLHF
TRBD1,NA,TRBJ1-5,TRBV20-1,TGCAGTGCTGGTGAGACAGGGGATCAGCCCCAGCATTTT,CSAGETGDQPQHF
NA,NA,TRBJ1-1,TRBV28,TGTGCCAGCAGCATCATCCCGGACAGGAACACTGAAGCTTTCTTT,CASSIIPDRNTEAFF
TRBD1,NA,TRBJ2-2,TRBV7-9,TGTGCCAGCAGCTCCTCCGGGACAGGGCGCACCGGGGAGCTGTTTTTT,CASSSSGTGRTGELFF
NA,NA,TRBJ1-4,TRBV28,TGTGCCAGCAGTTTTAACGGGAGGGTTGAAAAACTGTTTTTT,CASSFNGRVEKLFF
NA,NA,TRBJ1-4,TRBV7-9,TGTGCCAGCAGCTCAGGGGACACCCTGAATGAAAAACTGTTTTTT,CASSSGDTLNEKLFF
TRBD2,NA,TRBJ2-2,TRBV15,TGTGCCACCAGCAGAGATGGAAATGCGGGGGGACACGGGGAGCTGTTTTTT,CATSRDGNAGGHGELFF
NA,NA,TRBJ1-1,TRBV6-6,TGTGCCAGCAGTTCCTCCGGGGGAGGGACTGAAGCTTTCTTT,CASSSSGGGTEAFF
NA,NA,TRBJ2-1,TRBV27,TGTGCCAGCAGTTTATGGGCCAGGGGCCCTACGGCCAATGAGCAGTTCTTC,CASSLWARGPTANEQFF
NA,few,TRBJ1-2,TRBV7-8,TGTGCCAGCAGCGTCACGGGGGGCCCAATCAACTATGGCTACACCTTC,CASSVTGGPINYGYTF
TRBD1,NA,TRBJ1-1,TRBV6-5,TGTGCCAGCAGGGACAGGGACACTGAAGCTTTCTTT,CASRDRDTEAFF
NA,NA,TRBJ2-3,TRBV19,TGTGCCAGTAGTTTGACTAGAACCCCTACAGATACGCAGTATTTT,CASSLTRTPTDTQYF
NA,NA,TRBJ1-2,TRBV9,TGTGCCAGCAGCGTAGAAACAGGGAGCTATGGCTACACCTTC,CASSVETGSYGYTF
TRBD1,NA,TRBJ2-5,TRBV28,TGTGCCAGCGGGCGGACAGGGTCTATTGAGACCCAGTACTTC,CASGRTGSIETQYF
TRBD1,NA,TRBJ1-1,TRBV4-3,TGCGCCAGCAGCCAAGGGGTCAGGGACAGGGTAGATGTAGCTGAAGCTTTCTTT,CASSQGVRDRVDVAEAFF
NA,once,TRBJ2-3,TRBV19,TGTGCCAGTAGCGCCTCCGGGGTTACGCAGTATTTT,CASSASGVTQYF
TRBD2,few,TRBJ2-3,TRBV7-6,TGTGCCAGCAGCTTAGTTGGCGGGAGGAGCACAGATACGCAGTATTTT,CASSLVGGRSTDTQYF
NA,NA,TRBJ2-7,TRBV28,TGTGCCAGCAGTTTCCGAGGGGGCGCGGGAACGGTTTTGTACTTC,CASSFRGGAGTVLYF
NA,few,TRBJ2-3,TRBV28,TGTGCCAGCAGTTTATTCGAGGGGGTGAACACAGATACGCAGTATTTT,CASSLFEGVNTDTQYF
TRBD2,NA,TRBJ2-1,TRBV5-4,TGTGCCAGCAGCTTGGTAGGGACTAGCGTAAACGAGTTCTTC,CASSLVGTSVNEFF
NA,few,TRBJ1-2,TRBV6-5,TGTGCCAGCAGGCTACCGGGATCTCCTACCGGCTACACCTTC,CASRLPGSPTGYTF
TRBD2,NA,TRBJ2-1,TRBV30,TGTGCCTGGAGCGAAGGACTAGCGGGAGGGCCCTACAATGAGCAGTTCTTC,CAWSEGLAGGPYNEQFF
NA,once,TRBJ1-3,TRBV30,TGTGCCTGGAGTGTACTGGTTGGAAACACCATATATTTT,CAWSVLVGNTIYF
NA,NA,TRBJ1-3,TRBV20-1,TGCAGTGCTAGTCCCCAATCTGGAAACACCATATATTTT,CSASPQSGNTIYF
TRBD1,NA,TRBJ1-5,TRBV15,TGTGCCACCAGCAGAGGTACCGGGACAGGGGGCGGCAATCAGCCCCAGCATTTT,CATSRGTGTGGGNQPQHF